These 21 T cell receptor beta chains were sequenced from one sample in a study of spatial heterogeneity in lung cancer. TCRdb re-called the 5' RACE reads with MiXCR, one entry per CDR3 protein. The sample carries around 110,000 distinct CDR3 sequences, 10% to 15% recorded once. Time point defined: blood at routine non-recurrence follow-up after resection. From tumor, nontumor lung or frozen PBMC, whole RNA was taken unsorted for sequencing. This sample comprised PBMCs, obtained at follow-up. The receptors here all came from a male donor with early-stage non-small cell lung cancer.

This clonotype was counted a few times. The DNA for the CDR3 is TGCGCCAGCAGCCTCTCAGGGACAGGGAATGAAAAACTGTTTTTT. This gives the protein CASSLSGTGNEKLFF. This chain joins TRBV4-1 and TRBJ1-4, with TRBD1 matching 9 bases. Losses at the gene ends were 4 bases for V and 5 bases for J; bases not matched to a gene: 5. The germline V gene has CDR1 MGHRA and CDR2 YSYEKL. The CDR3 covers 15 residues.

This clonotype has a handful of counts. This chain uses TRBV12-3 or TRBV12-4 with TRBJ2-2; possibly TRBD1 for D (5 bases). Between the trimmed V and J ends, which lost 6 bases and 1 base, there was a span of 6 bases. There are 13 residues in the CDR3. The CDR3: CASRDRNTGELFF. The CDR3 coding sequence is TGTGCCAGCAGAGACAGGAACACCGGGGAGCTGTTTTTT.

This clonotype was observed a few times. The chain is built from TRBV20-1 and TRBJ1-1; no clear D gene. The germline V gene encodes CDR1 DFQATT and CDR2 SNEGSKA (reference sequence). The CDR3 loop spans 13 amino acids. Between the trimmed V and J ends, which lost 7 bases and 3 bases, there was a span of 15 bases. CDR3 amino acids: CSVPDTLHTEAFF. CDR3 coding DNA: TGCAGTGTCCCAGACACCCTTCACACTGAAGCTTTCTTT.

The V gene is TRBV20-1, the J gene TRBJ2-7; D ambiguous. Germline V gives CDR1 DFQATT, CDR2 SNEGSKA (reference sequence). The CDR3 consists of 12 residues. V lost 1 base to trimming and J lost 3 bases, with 7 bases between them. The CDR3 nucleotides are TGCAGTGCTAGAGGCTCCCGCTACGAGCAGTACTTC. This gives the protein CSARGSRYEQYF.

The genes are TRBV5-5 and TRBJ1-1; possible D gene TRBD1, 6 bases. The germline CDR1 and CDR2 sequences are SGHKS and YYEKEE (reference sequence). The CDR3 contains 15 residues. V was shortened by 0 bases and J by 2 bases, with 11 bases between the two germline ends. CDR3: CASSLAGTTNTEAFF. The CDR3 nucleotides read TGTGCCAGCAGCTTGGCCGGGACAACCAACACTGAAGCTTTCTTT.

There are many counts of this clonotype. The chain carries TRBV12-3 or TRBV12-4 and TRBJ2-5; 9 nucleotides align to TRBD2. The CDR3 spans 16 residues. Trimming cost V 3 bases and J 4 bases; bases outside gene matches: 9. The CDR3 is CASSFFGGGVAETQYF. CDR3 coding DNA: TGTGCCAGCAGTTTCTTTGGCGGGGGGGTAGCAGAGACCCAGTACTTC.

This chain links TRBV9 with TRBJ1-5; tentative D call: TRBD1 (6 bases). CDR1 and CDR2 (germline): SGDLS, YYNGEE. The CDR3 totals 16 residues. V was clipped by 4 bases and J by 3 bases, with 17 bases between them. CDR3 bases: TGTGCCAGCAGCATACACAGGGCGGAGTACAATCAGCCCCAGCATTTT. Residues: CASSIHRAEYNQPQHF.

The rearrangement links TRBV28 to TRBJ2-7; 9 bases match TRBD1. The J segment lost 5 bases and the V segment lost 8 bases, leaving 7 bases of the junction unmatched. This CDR3 region has 13 residues. CDR1 and CDR2 (germline): MDHEN, SYDVKM. The CDR3: CASVGQGRNEQYF. In DNA form, the CDR3 reads TGTGCCAGCGTTGGACAGGGGCGCAACGAGCAGTACTTC. The whole variable domain, remainder taken from reference TRBV28 and TRBJ2-7, is DVKVTQSSRYLVKRTGEKVFLECVQDMDHENMFWYRQDPGLGLRLIYFSYDVKMKEKGDIPEGYSVSREKKERFSLILESASTNQTSMYLCASVGQGRNEQYFGPGTRLTVT.

This clonotype was seen many times. The J gene is TRBJ2-7, the V gene TRBV7-9, with TRBD1 matching over 10 bases. The CDR3 spans 14 residues. Unmatched junction bases numbered 4, after V lost 3 bases and J lost 5 bases. Germline V gene lookup returns CDR1 SEHNR and CDR2 FQNEAQ (reference sequence). The chain's CDR3 is CASSFSGTGDEQYF. The CDR3 DNA reads as TGTGCCAGCAGCTTTTCGGGGACAGGGGACGAGCAGTACTTC.

This clonotype occurred a few times. The J gene is TRBJ1-3, the V gene TRBV30; a possible D gene is TRBD1 (5 bases). V was trimmed by 3 bases and J by 1 base, leaving 10 bases between them. This CDR3 is 14 amino acids long. CDR1 is GTSNPN, CDR2 SVGIG, per germline (reference sequence). CDR3 protein: CAWSGTGSGNTIYF. The CDR3, as DNA: TGTGCCTGGAGCGGAACAGGTTCTGGAAACACCATATATTTT. The full variable domain, in which reference TRBV30 and TRBJ1-3 provide the parts outside the CDR3, is SQTIHQWPATLVQPVGSPLSLECTVEGTSNPNLYWYRQAAGRGLQLLFYSVGIGQISSEVPQNLSASRPQDRQFILSSKKLLLSDSGFYLCAWSGTGSGNTIYFGEGSWLTVV.

The chain carries TRBV12-3 or TRBV12-4 and TRBJ2-2, with TRBD2 matching 10 bases. CDR3 size: 15 residues. V was clipped by 6 bases and J by 6 bases; unmatched bases: 7. The CDR3 spells CASSRLAGVAGELFF. As DNA, the CDR3 is TGTGCCAGCAGCCGCCTAGCGGGGGTGGCCGGGGAGCTGTTTTTT.

The sample holds many counts of this clonotype. CDR3 sequence: CSALHQGVGYGYTF. In nucleotides, the CDR3 is TGCAGTGCTTTACATCAGGGCGTCGGCTATGGCTACACCTTC. The J gene is TRBJ1-2, the V gene TRBV20-1, with D perhaps matching TRBD1 (5 bases). Trimming cost V 5 bases and J 4 bases, with 17 bases left between them. Germline CDR1 DFQATT, CDR2 SNEGSKA (reference sequence). The CDR3 spans 14 residues.

This clonotype turned up a few times. V usage is TRBV12-3 or TRBV12-4 and J usage is TRBJ1-1; D is possibly TRBD1 (6 bases). Trimming shortened V by 5 bases and J by 4 bases, and 17 bases separated the two germline ends. The CDR3 totals 15 residues. In nucleotides, the CDR3 is TGTGCCAGCAGTCCTCGACAGGCTGGCCGCACTGAAGCTTTCTTT. This encodes CASSPRQAGRTEAFF.

The chain employs TRBV14 and TRBJ1-6, with 7 bases aligning to TRBD1. Germline values: CDR1 SGHDN, CDR2 FVKESK. Trimming at V came to 1 base and at J to 9 bases, leaving 0 bases not matched to a gene. The CDR3 consists of 13 residues. The CDR3 DNA reads as TGTGCCAGCAGCCAAGCAGGGGGTTCACCCCTCCACTTT. Amino acids: CASSQAGGSPLHF.

This clonotype has ten or more counts. The chain has TRBV4-2 and TRBJ2-1, with D perhaps being TRBD1 or TRBD2 (6 bases each). Between the trimmed V and J ends, which lost 4 bases and 4 bases, there was a span of 20 bases. Germline loops: CDR1 LGHNA, CDR2 YNFKEQ. This CDR3 has 17 residues. The DNA for the CDR3 is TGTGCCAGCAGCCCTATAACGGGGGCTAGCAAGTACAATGAGCAGTTCTTC. It encodes CASSPITGASKYNEQFF.

Comments on this clonotype: A read error is possible here, since a much larger clone lies one base away. The chain couples TRBV2 to TRBJ1-1; 7 bases map to TRBD1. The germline V gene has CDR1 SNHLY and CDR2 FYNNEI. The CDR3 runs 13 residues. Trimming took 6 bases from V and 1 from J; bases not matched to a gene: 2. The CDR3 nucleotides are TGTGCCAGCAGGAGGGACAGGAACACTGAAGCTTTCTTT. This encodes CASRRDRNTEAFF.

This clonotype has at least ten counts. The chain combines TRBV6-5 with TRBJ2-7; the D call may be TRBD1 or TRBD2 (6 bases each). The CDR3 spans 12 residues. The germline CDR1 and CDR2 sequences are MNHEY and SVGAGI. V lost 7 bases, J lost 12 bases, and 19 bases lay in between. The CDR3 bases are TGTGCCAGCACCCCTAATGGGGGGCTTCCGTACTTC. This translates into CASTPNGGLPYF.

This clonotype was seen ten or more times. This sequence joins TRBV5-4 and TRBJ1-2; the D is unclear. Trimming removed 3 bases at V and 7 bases at J, with 19 bases between. In germline, CDR1 is SGHNT, CDR2 YYREEE (reference sequence). The CDR3 contains 15 residues. In nucleotides, the CDR3 is TGTGCCAGCAGCTCCCCGGCCCGAAGAGCTATTGGCTACACCTTC. It translates to CASSSPARRAIGYTF.

The chain combines TRBV7-2 with TRBJ2-5; TRBD2 agrees at 7 bases. The CDR3 covers 15 residues. CDR1 SGHTA and CDR2 FQGNSA come from the germline V gene. The ends lost 0 bases at V and 4 bases at J; junction bases unmatched: 5. The DNA for the CDR3 is TGTGCCAGCAGCTTAGCGCCGGGGGGTGTAGAGACCCAGTACTTC. It encodes CASSLAPGGVETQYF.

This clonotype was seen only a few times. This sequence joins TRBV5-4 and TRBJ2-7; 10 nucleotides align to TRBD1. Germline V gene sequence: CDR1 SGHNT, CDR2 YYREEE (reference sequence). This CDR3 is built from 15 residues. V lost 4 bases to trimming and J lost 6 bases; unmatched junction nucleotides: 10. The CDR3 spells CASSKAPGTGVEQYF. CDR3 DNA sequence: TGTGCCAGCAGCAAAGCCCCCGGGACAGGGGTCGAGCAGTACTTC.

This clonotype was detected only a few times. V and J are TRBV20-1 and TRBJ2-2; D call uncertain. The CDR3 has 17 residues. V was clipped by 3 bases and J by 2 bases, with 19 bases between them. Looked up from germline, CDR1 is DFQATT and CDR2 is SNEGSKA (reference sequence). The CDR3 DNA reads as TGCAGTGCTAGTGGCCCACTGGCAAGGTCTAACACCGGGGAGCTGTTTTTT. Protein product: CSASGPLARSNTGELFF.